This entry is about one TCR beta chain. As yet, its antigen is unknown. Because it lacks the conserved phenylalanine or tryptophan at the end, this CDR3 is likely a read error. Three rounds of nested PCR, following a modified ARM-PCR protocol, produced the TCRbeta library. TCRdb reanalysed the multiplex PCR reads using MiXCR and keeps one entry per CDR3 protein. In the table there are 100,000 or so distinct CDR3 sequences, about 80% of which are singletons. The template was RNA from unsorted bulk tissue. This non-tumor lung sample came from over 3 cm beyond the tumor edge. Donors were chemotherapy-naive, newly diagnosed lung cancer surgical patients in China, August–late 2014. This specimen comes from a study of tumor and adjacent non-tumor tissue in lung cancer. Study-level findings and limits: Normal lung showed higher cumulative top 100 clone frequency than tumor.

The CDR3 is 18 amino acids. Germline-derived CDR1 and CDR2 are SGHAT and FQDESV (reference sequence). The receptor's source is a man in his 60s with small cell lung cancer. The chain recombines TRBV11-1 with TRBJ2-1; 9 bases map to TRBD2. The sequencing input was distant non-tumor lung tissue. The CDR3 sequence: CANSSESRTSVSGNEQFL. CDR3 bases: TGTGCCAACAGCTCAGAATCGAGGACTAGCGTGAGTGGTAATGAGCAGTTCCTC.